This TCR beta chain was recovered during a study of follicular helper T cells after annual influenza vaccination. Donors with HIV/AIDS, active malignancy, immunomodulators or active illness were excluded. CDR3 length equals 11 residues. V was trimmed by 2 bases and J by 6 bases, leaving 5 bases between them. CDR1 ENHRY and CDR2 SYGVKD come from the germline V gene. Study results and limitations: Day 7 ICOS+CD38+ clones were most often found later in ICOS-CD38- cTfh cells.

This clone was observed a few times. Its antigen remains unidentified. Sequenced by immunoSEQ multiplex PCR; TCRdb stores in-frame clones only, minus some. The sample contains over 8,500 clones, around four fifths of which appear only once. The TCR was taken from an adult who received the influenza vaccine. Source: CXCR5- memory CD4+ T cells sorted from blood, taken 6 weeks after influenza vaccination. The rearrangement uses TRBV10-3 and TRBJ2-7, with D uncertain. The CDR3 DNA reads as TGTGCCATCAGTGAGGCAGGCGAGCAGTACTTC. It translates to CAISEAGEQYF.